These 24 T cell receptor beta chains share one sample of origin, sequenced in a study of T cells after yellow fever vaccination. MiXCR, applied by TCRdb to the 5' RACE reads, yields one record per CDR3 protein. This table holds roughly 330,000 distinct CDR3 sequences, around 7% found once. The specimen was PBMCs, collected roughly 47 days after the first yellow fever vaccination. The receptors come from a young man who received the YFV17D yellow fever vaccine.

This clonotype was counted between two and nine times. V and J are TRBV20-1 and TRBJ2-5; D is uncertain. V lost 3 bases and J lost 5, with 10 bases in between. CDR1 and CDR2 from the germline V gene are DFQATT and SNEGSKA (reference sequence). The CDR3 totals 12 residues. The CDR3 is CSASESWETQYF. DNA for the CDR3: TGCAGTGCTAGTGAGAGCTGGGAGACCCAGTACTTC.

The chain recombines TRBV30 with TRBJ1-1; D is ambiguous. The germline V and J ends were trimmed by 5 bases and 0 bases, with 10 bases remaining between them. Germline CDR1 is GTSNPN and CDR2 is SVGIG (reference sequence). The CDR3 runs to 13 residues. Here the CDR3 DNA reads TGTGCCTGGGGGGAGAATATGAACACTGAAGCTTTCTTT. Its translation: CAWGENMNTEAFF.

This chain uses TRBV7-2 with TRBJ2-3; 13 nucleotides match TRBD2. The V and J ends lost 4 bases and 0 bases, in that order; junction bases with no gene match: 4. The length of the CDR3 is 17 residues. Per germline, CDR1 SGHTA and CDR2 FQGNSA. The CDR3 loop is CASSWTSGGPSTDTQYF. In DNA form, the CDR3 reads TGTGCCAGCAGCTGGACTAGCGGGGGCCCAAGCACAGATACGCAGTATTTT.

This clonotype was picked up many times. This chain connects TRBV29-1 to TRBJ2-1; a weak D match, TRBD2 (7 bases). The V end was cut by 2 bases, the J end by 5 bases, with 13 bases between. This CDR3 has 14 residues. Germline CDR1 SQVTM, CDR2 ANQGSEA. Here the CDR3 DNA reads TGCAGCGTTGAATCCGGGGGGCCGCACAATGAGCAGTTCTTC. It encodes CSVESGGPHNEQFF.

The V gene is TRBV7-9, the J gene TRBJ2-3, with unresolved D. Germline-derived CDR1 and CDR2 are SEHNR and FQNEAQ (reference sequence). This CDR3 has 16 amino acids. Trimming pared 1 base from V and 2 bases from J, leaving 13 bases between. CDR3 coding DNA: TGTGCCAGCAGCTTAGTGAGTAGTGGTTTCACAGATACGCAGTATTTT. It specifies CASSLVSSGFTDTQYF. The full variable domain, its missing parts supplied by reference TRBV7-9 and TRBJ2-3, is DTGVSQNPRHKITKRGQNVTFRCDPISEHNRLYWYRQTLGQGPEFLTYFQNEAQLEKSRLLSDRFSAERPKGSFSTLEIQRTEQGDSAMYLCASSLVSSGFTDTQYFGPGTRLTVL.

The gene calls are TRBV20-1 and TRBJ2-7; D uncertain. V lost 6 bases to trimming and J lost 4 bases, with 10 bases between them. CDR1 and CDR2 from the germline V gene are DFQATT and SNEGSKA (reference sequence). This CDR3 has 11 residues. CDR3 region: CSARLGYEQYF. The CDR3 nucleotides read TGCAGTGCCAGGTTAGGTTACGAGCAGTACTTC.

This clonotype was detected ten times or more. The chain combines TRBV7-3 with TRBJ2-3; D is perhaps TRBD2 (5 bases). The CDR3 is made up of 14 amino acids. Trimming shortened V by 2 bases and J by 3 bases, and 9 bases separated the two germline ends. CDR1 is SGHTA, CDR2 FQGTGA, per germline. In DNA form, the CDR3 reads TGTGCCAGCAGCTTATCCCCGGGAACAGATACGCAGTATTTT. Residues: CASSLSPGTDTQYF.

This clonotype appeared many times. CDR3: CASSSGGGAHNEQFF. The CDR3 coding sequence is TGCGCCAGCAGCTCCGGCGGGGGGGCTCACAATGAGCAGTTCTTC. V gene TRBV5-1 combines with J gene TRBJ2-1; TRBD2 agrees at 9 bases. The CDR3 loop spans 15 amino acids. Losses at the gene ends were 3 bases for V and 5 bases for J; bases not matched to a gene: 6. Germline V gives CDR1 SGHRS, CDR2 YFSETQ.

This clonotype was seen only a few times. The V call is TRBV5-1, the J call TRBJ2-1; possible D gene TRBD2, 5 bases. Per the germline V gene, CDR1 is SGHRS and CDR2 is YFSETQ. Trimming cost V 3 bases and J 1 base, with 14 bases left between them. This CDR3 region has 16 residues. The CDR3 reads CASSSSSRESYNEQFF. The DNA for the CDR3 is TGCGCCAGCAGCTCCTCTTCGAGGGAATCCTACAATGAGCAGTTCTTC.

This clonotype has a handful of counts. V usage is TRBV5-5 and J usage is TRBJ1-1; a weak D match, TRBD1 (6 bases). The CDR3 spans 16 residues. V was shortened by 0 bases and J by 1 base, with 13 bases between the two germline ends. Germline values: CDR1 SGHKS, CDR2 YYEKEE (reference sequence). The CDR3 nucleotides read TGTGCCAGCAGCTTGGCCGGGGGCAGGGAGAACACTGAAGCTTTCTTT. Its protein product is CASSLAGGRENTEAFF.

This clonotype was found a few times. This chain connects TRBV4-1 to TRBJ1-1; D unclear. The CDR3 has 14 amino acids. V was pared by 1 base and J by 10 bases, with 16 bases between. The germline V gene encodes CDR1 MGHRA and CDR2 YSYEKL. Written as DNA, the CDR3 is TGCGCCAGCAGCCAAGTCGGGGTGGGAAGCGGAGCTTTCTTT. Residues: CASSQVGVGSGAFF.

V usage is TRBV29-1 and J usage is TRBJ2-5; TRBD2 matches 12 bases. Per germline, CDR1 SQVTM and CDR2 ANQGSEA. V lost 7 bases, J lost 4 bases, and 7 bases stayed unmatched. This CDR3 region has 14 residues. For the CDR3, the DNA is TGCAGCGCCGTGACTAGCGGGGGCTCAGAGACCCAGTACTTC. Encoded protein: CSAVTSGGSETQYF.

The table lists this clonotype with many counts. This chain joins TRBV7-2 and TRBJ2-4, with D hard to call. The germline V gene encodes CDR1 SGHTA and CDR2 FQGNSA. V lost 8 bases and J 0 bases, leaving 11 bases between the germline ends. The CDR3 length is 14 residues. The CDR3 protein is CASGRGLAKNIQYF. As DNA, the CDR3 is TGTGCCAGCGGAAGAGGTTTAGCCAAAAACATTCAGTACTTC.

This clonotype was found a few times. The DNA for the CDR3 is TGTGCCAGCAGCTTTTCCCGTAGCGGGGGGGCACCGCAGTATTTT. Translation: CASSFSRSGGAPQYF. V gene TRBV7-3 combines with J gene TRBJ2-3, with 11 bases that match TRBD2. The CDR3 extends over 15 amino acids. V dropped 3 bases and J dropped 10; count of bases not matched to a gene: 9. Germline assignment: CDR1 SGHTA and CDR2 FQGTGA.

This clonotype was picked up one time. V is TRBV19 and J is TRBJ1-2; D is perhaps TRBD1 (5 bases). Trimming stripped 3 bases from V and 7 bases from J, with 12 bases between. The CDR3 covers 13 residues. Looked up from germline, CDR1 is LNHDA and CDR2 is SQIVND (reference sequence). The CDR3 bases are TGTGCCAGTAGTATCCCGGGCGACAGTGGCTACACCTTC. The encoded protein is CASSIPGDSGYTF.

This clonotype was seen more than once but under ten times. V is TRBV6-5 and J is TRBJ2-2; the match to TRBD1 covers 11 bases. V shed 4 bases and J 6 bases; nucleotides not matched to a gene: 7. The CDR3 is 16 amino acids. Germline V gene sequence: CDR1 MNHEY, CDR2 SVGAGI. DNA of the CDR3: TGTGCCAGCAGTTCTGGGGGGGGACAGGGGGCCGGGGAGCTGTTTTTT. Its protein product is CASSSGGGQGAGELFF.

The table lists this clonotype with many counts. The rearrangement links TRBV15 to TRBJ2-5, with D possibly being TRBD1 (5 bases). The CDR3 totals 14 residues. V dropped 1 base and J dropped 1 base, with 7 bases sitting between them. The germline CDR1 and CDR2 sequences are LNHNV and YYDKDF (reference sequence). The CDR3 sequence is CATSRGQGQETQYF. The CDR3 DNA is TGTGCCACCAGCAGAGGGCAGGGCCAAGAGACCCAGTACTTC.

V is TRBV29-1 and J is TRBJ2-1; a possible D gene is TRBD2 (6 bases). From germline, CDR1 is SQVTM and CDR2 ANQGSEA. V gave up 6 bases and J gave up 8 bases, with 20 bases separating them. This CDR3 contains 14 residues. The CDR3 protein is CSVVWRGGGDEQFF. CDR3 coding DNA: TGCAGCGTGGTGTGGCGGGGTGGCGGGGATGAGCAGTTCTTC.

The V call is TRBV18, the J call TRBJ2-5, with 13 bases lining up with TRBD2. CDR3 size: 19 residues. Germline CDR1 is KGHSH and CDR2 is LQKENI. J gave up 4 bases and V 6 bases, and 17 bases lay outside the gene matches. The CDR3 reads CASSHITWTSGGVRETQYF. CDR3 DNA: TGTGCCAGCTCCCACATAACTTGGACTAGCGGGGGAGTACGAGAGACCCAGTACTTC.

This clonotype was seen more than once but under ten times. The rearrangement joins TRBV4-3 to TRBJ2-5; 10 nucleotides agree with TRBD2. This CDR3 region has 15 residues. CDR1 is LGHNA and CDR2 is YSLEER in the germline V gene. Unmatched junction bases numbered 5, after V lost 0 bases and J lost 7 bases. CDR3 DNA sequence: TGCGCCAGCAGCCAAGACCTAGCGGGGGAGGGGACCCAGTACTTC. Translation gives CASSQDLAGEGTQYF.

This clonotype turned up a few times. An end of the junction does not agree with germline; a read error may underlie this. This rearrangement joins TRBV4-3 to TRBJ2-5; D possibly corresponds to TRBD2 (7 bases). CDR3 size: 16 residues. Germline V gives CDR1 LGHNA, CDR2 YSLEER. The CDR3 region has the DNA TGCGCCAGCAGCCAAGTAGGGAGGAAGGGGGGGGAGATCCAGTACTTC. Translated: CASSQVGRKGGEIQYF.

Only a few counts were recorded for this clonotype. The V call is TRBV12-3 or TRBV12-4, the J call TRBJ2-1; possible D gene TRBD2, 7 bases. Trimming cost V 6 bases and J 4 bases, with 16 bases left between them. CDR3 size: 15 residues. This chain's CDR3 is CASRGASGYYNEQFF. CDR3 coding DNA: TGTGCCAGCAGGGGGGCTAGCGGATATTACAATGAGCAGTTCTTC.

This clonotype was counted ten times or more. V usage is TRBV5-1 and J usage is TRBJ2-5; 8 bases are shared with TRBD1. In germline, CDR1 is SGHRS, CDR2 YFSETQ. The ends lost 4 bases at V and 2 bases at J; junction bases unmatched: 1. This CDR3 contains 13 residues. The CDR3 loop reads CASSGQGQETQYF. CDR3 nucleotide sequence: TGCGCCAGCAGCGGACAGGGACAAGAGACCCAGTACTTC.

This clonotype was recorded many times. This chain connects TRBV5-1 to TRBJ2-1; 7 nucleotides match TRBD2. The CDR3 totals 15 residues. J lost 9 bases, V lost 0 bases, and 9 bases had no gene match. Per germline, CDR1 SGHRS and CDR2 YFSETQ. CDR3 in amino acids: CASSLGSGERGEQFF. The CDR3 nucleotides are TGCGCCAGCAGCTTGGGAAGCGGGGAGCGGGGTGAGCAGTTCTTC.